One and the same sample provided the 9 T cell receptor beta chains below, sequenced in a study of blood T cell repertoires in COVID-19. Assay used: immunoSEQ multiplex PCR; TCRdb lists only in-frame clones, some missing. The table records some 350,000 clones, approximately 89% of them present only once. Input material: peripheral blood. The origin of the receptors is a woman aged 18-30 years who had recovered from COVID-19.

In the case of this clone: Other DNA sequences within the sample encode an identical CDR3. The chain joins TRBV6-2 or TRBV6-3 to TRBJ2-1, with TRBD2 identical over 10 bases. The CDR3 is 16 amino acids. Germline V gene lookup returns CDR1 MNHEY and CDR2 SVGEGT. The trim removed 2 bases at V and 4 bases at J, leaving 5 bases unmatched. CDR3 loop: CASSYLTSGLYNEQFF. Written as DNA, the CDR3 is TGTGCCAGCAGTTACCTGACTAGCGGGTTATACAATGAGCAGTTCTTC.

The J gene is TRBJ2-2, the V gene TRBV5-5, with TRBD2 identical over 8 bases. With 0 bases clipped from V and 7 bases from J, the junction kept 5 bases outside the gene matches. CDR1 and CDR2 (germline): SGHKS, YYEKEE (reference sequence). The CDR3 is 15 residues long. The CDR3 reads CASSLGTSSNGELFF. The CDR3 nucleotides read TGTGCCAGCAGCTTGGGGACTAGCTCCAACGGGGAGCTGTTTTTT.

This clone was seen a handful of times. This chain uses TRBV2 with TRBJ2-7; D is ambiguous. Germline values: CDR1 SNHLY, CDR2 FYNNEI. Trimming shortened V by 2 bases and J by 3 bases, and 8 bases separated the two germline ends. The CDR3 is 13 amino acids. The CDR3, as DNA: TGTGCCAGCAGTGAACTAGTAGGCTACGAGCAGTACGTC. It encodes CASSELVGYEQYV.

J is TRBJ1-6 and V is TRBV7-2, with D perhaps matching TRBD1 (5 bases). Trimming took 0 bases from V and 10 from J, leaving 10 bases between them. Germline-derived CDR1 and CDR2 are SGHTA and FQGNSA. This CDR3 region has 14 residues. In DNA form, the CDR3 reads TGTGCCAGCAGCTTAGCCGGGGGTTTCTCACCCCTCCACTTT. This sequence encodes CASSLAGGFSPLHF.

V gene TRBV2 combines with J gene TRBJ2-3; TRBD1 matches at 9 bases. After removal of 7 bases from V and 6 bases from J, the junction contained 8 bases not matched to a gene. CDR1 is SNHLY, CDR2 FYNNEI, per germline. This CDR3 contains 14 residues. CDR3 nucleotides: TGTGCCAGCATCTTGGACAGGGGTGGTGATACGCAGTATTTT. This gives the protein CASILDRGGDTQYF.

The chain employs TRBV5-1 and TRBJ2-2; 11 bases agree with TRBD2. Germline loops: CDR1 SGHRS, CDR2 YFSETQ. The CDR3 contains 14 residues. The junction had 2 bases not matched to a gene; V was cut back by 1 base and J by 9 bases. The CDR3 bases are TGCGCCAGCAGCTTGACTAGCGGGGGCCGGGAGCTGTTTTTT. It codes for CASSLTSGGRELFF.

The chain couples TRBV27 to TRBJ2-5, with 7 bases identical to TRBD1. CDR1 MNHEY and CDR2 SMNVEV come from the germline V gene (reference sequence). V lost 7 bases to trimming and J lost 2 bases; unmatched junction nucleotides: 10. The CDR3 is made up of 15 amino acids. The CDR3 region has the DNA TGTGCCAGCACCCCAAAAGGGGGCTGGCAAGAGACCCAGTACTTC. Amino acid sequence: CASTPKGGWQETQYF.

The V gene is TRBV27, the J gene TRBJ2-1; TRBD2 matches at 11 bases. This CDR3 contains 15 residues. The J segment lost 4 bases and the V segment lost 7 bases, leaving 6 bases of the junction unmatched. Germline values: CDR1 MNHEY, CDR2 SMNVEV (reference sequence). The DNA of the CDR3 is TGTGCCAGCAAAGCCGGGACTAGCGGTTACAATGAGCAGTTCTTC. It is translated as CASKAGTSGYNEQFF.

The chain employs TRBV9 and TRBJ2-1; D possibly corresponds to TRBD2 (6 bases). V was shortened by 3 bases and J by 10 bases, with 17 bases between the two germline ends. CDR1 SGDLS and CDR2 YYNGEE come from the germline V gene. The CDR3 has 14 residues. The CDR3 DNA reads TGTGCCAGCAGCGCGGAGAACGGGAGAGGAGAGCAGTTCTTC. It yields the protein CASSAENGRGEQFF.